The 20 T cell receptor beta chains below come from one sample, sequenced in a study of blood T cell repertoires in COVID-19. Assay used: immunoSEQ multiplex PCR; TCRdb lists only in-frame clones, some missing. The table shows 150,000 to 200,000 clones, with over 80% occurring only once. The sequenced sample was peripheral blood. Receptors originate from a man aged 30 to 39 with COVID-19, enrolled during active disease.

CDR3 DNA: TGTGCCAGTAAACGGGCCCCCGGCAGGGGCTATGGCTACACCTTC. It translates to CASKRAPGRGYGYTF. The V call is TRBV19, the J call TRBJ1-2, with a tentative D call TRBD1 (6 bases). Trimming removed 7 bases at V and 4 bases at J, with 19 bases between. CDR1 LNHDA and CDR2 SQIVND come from the germline V gene (reference sequence). The length of the CDR3 is 15 residues.

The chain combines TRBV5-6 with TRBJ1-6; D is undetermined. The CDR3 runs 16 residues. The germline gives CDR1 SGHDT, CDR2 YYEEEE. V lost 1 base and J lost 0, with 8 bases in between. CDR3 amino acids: CASSLIRSSYNSPLHF. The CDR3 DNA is TGTGCCAGCAGCTTGATACGGAGCTCCTATAATTCACCCCTCCACTTT.

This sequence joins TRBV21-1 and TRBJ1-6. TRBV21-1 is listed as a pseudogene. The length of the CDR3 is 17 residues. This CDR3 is CASSSYPGTELNSPLHF. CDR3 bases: TGTGCCAGCAGCTCATATCCCGGGACTGAGCTTAATTCACCCCTCCACTTT.

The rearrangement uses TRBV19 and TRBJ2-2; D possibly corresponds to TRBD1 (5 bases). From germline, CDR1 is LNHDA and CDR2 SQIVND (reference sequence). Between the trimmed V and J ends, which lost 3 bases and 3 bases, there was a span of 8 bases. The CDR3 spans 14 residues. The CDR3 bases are TGTGCCAGTAGTATCCTCAGGGACACCGGGGAGCTGTTTTTT. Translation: CASSILRDTGELFF.

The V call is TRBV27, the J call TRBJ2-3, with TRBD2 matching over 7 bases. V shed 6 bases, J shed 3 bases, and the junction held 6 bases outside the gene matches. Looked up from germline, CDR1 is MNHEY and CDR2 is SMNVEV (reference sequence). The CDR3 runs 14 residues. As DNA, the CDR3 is TGTGCCAGCAGCGATAGGGGAGGGACAGATACGCAGTATTTT. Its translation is CASSDRGGTDTQYF.

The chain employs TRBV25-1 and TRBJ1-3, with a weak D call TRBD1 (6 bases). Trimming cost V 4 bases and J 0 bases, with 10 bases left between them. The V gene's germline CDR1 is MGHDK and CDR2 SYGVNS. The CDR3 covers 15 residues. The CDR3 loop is CASSGSGVSGNTIYF. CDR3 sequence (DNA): TGTGCCAGCAGTGGCTCAGGGGTCTCTGGAAACACCATATATTTT.

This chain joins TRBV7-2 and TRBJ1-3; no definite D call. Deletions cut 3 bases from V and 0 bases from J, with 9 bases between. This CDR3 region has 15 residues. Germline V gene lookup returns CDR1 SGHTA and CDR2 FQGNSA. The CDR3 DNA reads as TGTGCCAGCAGCTTTCAACAGATCTCTGGAAACACCATATATTTT. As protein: CASSFQQISGNTIYF.

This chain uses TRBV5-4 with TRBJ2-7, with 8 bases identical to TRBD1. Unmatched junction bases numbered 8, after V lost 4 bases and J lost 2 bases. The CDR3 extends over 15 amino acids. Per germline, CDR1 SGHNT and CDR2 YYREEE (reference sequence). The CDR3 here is CASSGDRGPAYEQYF. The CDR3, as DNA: TGTGCCAGCAGCGGCGACAGGGGTCCTGCCTACGAGCAGTACTTC.

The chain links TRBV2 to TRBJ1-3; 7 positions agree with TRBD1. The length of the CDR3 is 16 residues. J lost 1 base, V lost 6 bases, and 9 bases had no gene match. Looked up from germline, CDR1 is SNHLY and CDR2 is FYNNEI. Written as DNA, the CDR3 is TGTGCCAGCAGCCTGCAGGGGGAAAGGTCTGGAAACACCATATATTTT. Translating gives CASSLQGERSGNTIYF.

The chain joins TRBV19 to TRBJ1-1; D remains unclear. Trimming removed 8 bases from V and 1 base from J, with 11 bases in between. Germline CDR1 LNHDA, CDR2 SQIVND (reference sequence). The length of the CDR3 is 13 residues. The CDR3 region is CASSRLENTEAFF. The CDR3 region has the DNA TGTGCCAGTTCTAGACTGGAGAACACTGAAGCTTTCTTT.

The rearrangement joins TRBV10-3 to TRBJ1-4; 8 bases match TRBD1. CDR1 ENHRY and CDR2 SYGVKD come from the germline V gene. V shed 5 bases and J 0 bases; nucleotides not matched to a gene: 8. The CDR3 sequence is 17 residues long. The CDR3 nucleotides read TGTGCCATCAGTCGGACAGGGTGGGAGGCAACTAATGAAAAACTGTTTTTT. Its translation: CAISRTGWEATNEKLFF.

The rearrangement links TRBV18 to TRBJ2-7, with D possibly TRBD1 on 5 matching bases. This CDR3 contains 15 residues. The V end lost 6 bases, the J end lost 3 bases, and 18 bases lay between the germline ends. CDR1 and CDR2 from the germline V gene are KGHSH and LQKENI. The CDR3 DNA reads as TGTGCCAGCTCTCCCCCTGACAGTATTTACTACGAGCAGTACTTC. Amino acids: CASSPPDSIYYEQYF. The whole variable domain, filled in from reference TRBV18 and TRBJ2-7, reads NAGVMQNPRHLVRRRGQEARLRCSPMKGHSHVYWYRQLPEEGLKFMVYLQKENIIDESGMPKERFSAEFPKEGPSILRIQQVVRGDSAAYFCASSPPDSIYYEQYFGPGTRLTVT.

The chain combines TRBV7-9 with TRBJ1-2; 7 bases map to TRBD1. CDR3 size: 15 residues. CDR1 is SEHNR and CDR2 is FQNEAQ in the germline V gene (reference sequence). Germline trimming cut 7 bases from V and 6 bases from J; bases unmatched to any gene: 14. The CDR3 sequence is CASNFADRVINGYTF. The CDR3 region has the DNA TGTGCCAGCAACTTCGCCGACAGGGTAATTAATGGCTACACCTTC.

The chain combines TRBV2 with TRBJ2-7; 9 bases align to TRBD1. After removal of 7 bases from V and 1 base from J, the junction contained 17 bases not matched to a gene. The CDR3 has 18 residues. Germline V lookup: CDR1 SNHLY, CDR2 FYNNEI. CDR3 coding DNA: TGTGCCAGCATGATACCATCGACAGGGGGTCTGATGTCCTACGAGCAGTACTTC. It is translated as CASMIPSTGGLMSYEQYF.

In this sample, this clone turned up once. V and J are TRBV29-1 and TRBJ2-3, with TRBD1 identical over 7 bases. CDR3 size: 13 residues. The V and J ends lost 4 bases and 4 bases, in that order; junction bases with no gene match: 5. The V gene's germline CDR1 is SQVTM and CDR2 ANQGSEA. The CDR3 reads CSVVGRGPDTQYF. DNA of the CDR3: TGCAGCGTTGTAGGAAGGGGGCCAGATACGCAGTATTTT.

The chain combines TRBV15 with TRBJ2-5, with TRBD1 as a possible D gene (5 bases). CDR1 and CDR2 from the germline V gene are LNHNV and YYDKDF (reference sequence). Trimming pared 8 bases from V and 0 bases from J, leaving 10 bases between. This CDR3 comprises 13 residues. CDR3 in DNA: TGTGCCACCTCCCCCAGGGACCAAGAGACCCAGTACTTC. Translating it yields CATSPRDQETQYF.

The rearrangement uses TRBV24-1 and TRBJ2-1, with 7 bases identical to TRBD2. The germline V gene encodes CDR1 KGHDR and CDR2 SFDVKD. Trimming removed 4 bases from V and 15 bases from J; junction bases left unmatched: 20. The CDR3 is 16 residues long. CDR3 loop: CATSEGGAGNGFRWFF. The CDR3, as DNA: TGTGCCACCAGTGAGGGGGGAGCGGGGAACGGCTTTAGGTGGTTCTTC.

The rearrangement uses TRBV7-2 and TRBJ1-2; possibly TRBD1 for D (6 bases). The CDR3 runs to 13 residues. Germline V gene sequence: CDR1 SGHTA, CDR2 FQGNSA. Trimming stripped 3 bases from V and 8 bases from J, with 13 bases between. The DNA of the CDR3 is TGTGCCAGCAGCTTCGGGGGGGCGAACGGCTACACCTTC. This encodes CASSFGGANGYTF.

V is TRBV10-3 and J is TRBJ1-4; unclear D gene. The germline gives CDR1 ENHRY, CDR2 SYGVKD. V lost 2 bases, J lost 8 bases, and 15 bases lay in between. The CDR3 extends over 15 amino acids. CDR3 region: CAISEIGGLGEKLFF. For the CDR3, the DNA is TGTGCCATCAGTGAGATTGGAGGTCTGGGAGAAAAACTGTTTTTT.

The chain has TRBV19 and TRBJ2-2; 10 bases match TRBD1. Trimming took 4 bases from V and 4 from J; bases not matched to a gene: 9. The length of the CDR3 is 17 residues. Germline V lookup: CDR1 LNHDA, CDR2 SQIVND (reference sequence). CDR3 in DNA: TGTGCCAGTAGTACCAACTCGGGACAGGGGAGCACCGGGGAGCTGTTTTTT. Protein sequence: CASSTNSGQGSTGELFF.